The clone carrying this T cell receptor (beta chain) was seen a handful of times. The library targeted TCRbeta and was prepared with unique molecular identifiers. Using its own MiXCR run on the PCR reads, TCRdb lists one record per CDR3 protein. The top ten hold roughly 3.9% of the sample, which has over 550,000 distinct CDR3 sequences, about 10% seen once. This specimen comes from a study of T-cell reconstitution after alpha-beta-depleted transplantation in children. Looked up from germline, CDR1 is DFQATT and CDR2 is SNEGSKA (reference sequence). With 0 bases removed from V and 0 bases from J, the gap between germline ends came to 15 bases. The CDR3 contains 17 residues.

The chain joins TRBV20-1 to TRBJ1-5; D is unresolved. The material sequenced was PBMCs from the stem cell graft donor, taken from the stem cell graft. The receptor was isolated from a human donor who donated a stem cell graft to a child with acute myeloid leukemia. The CDR3 nucleotides read TGCAGTGCTAGAGATCGAATCGGGGTCCCTAGCAATCAGCCCCAGCATTTT. Amino acids: CSARDRIGVPSNQPQHF.